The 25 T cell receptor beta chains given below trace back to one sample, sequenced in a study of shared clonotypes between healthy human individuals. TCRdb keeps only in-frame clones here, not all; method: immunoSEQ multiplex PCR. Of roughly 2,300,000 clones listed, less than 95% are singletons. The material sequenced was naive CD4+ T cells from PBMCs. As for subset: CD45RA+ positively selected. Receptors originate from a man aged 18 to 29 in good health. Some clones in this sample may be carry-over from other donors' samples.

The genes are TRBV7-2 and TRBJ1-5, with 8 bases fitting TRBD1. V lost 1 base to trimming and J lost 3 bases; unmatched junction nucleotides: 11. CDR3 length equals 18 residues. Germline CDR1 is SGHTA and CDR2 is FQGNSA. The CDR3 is CASSLGQGSPLNNQPQHF. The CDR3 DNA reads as TGTGCCAGCAGCTTAGGACAGGGGTCCCCCTTGAACAATCAGCCCCAGCATTTT.

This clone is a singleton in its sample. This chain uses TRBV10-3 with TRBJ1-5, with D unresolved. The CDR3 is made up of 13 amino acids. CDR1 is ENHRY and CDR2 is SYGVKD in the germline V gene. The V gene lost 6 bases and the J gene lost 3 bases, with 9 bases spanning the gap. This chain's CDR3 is CAISGSINQPQHF. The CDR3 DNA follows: TGTGCCATCAGCGGAAGCATCAATCAGCCCCAGCATTTT.

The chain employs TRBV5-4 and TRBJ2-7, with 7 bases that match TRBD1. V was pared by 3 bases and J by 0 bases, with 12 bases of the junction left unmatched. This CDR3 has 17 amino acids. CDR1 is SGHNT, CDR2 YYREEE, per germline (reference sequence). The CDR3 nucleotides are TGTGCCAGCAGCTCAAGACTAAGGACAGGCAGCTCCTACGAGCAGTACTTC. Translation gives CASSSRLRTGSSYEQYF.

Written as DNA, the CDR3 is TGTGCCAGCAGTTACGCCCGGGGGGTCTCCTACGAGCAGTACTTC. Translation: CASSYARGVSYEQYF. This rearrangement joins TRBV6-5 to TRBJ2-7; TRBD2 matches 7 bases. V lost 2 bases and J lost 0; bases outside the gene matches: 4. Germline values: CDR1 MNHEY, CDR2 SVGAGI. CDR3 length: 15 residues.

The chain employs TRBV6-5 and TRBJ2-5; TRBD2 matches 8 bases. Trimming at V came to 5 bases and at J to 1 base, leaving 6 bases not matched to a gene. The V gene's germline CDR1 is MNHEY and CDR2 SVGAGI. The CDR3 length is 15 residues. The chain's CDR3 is CASSPGLAFQETQYF. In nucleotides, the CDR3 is TGTGCCAGCAGTCCTGGACTAGCCTTCCAAGAGACCCAGTACTTC.

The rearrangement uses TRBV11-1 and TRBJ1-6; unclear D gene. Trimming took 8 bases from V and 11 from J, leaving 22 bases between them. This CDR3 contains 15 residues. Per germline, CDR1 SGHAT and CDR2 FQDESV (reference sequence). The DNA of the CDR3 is TGTGCCAGCGGATCAACCTCAATTGGGGTTACACCCCTCCACTTT. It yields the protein CASGSTSIGVTPLHF.

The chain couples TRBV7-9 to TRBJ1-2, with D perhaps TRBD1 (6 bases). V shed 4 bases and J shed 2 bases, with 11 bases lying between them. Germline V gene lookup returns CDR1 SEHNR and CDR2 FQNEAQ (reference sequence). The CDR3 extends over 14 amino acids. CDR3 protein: CASSYTTGNYGYTF. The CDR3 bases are TGTGCCAGCAGCTATACCACAGGGAACTATGGCTACACCTTC.

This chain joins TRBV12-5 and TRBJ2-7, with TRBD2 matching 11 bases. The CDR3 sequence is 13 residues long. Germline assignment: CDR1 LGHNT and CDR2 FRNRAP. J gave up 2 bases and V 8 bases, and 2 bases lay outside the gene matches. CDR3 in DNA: TGTGCTAGTAGACTAGCGGGGACCTACGAGCAGTACTTC. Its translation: CASRLAGTYEQYF.

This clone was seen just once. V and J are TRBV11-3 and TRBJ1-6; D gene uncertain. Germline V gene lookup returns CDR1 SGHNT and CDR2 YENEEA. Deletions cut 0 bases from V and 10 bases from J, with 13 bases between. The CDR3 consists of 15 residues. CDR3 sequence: CASSLDGHPGSPLHF. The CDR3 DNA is TGTGCCAGCAGCTTAGATGGGCATCCGGGATCACCCCTCCACTTT.

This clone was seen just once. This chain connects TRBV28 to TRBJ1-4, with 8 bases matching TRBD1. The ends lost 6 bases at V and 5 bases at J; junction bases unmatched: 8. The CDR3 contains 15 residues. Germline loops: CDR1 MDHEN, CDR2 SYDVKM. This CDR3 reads CASSRSGGPNEKLFF. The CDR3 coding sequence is TGTGCCAGCAGCAGATCAGGGGGCCCGAATGAAAAACTGTTTTTT.

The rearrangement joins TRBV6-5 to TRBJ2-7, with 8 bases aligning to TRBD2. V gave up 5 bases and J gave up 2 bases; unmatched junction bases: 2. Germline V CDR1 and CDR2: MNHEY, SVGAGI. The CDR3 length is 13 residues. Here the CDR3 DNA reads TGTGCCAGCAGTACTAGCGGTACCTACGAGCAGTACTTC. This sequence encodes CASSTSGTYEQYF.

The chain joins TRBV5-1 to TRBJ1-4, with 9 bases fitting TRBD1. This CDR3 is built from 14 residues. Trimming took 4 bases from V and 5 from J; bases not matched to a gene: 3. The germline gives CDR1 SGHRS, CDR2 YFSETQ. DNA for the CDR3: TGCGCCAGCAGCCACGGACAGGGGAATGAAAAACTGTTTTTT. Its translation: CASSHGQGNEKLFF. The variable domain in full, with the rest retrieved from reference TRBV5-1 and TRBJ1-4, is KAGVTQTPRYLIKTRGQQVTLSCSPISGHRSVSWYQQTPGQGLQFLFEYFSETQRNKGNFPGRFSGRQFSNSRSEMNVSTLELGDSALYLCASSHGQGNEKLFFGSGTQLSVL.

The CDR3 DNA reads TGCGCCAGCAGCCAAGGGGACAGAAACTCCTACGAGCAGTACTTC. Its protein product is CASSQGDRNSYEQYF. The chain uses TRBV4-1 and TRBJ2-7, with TRBD1 matching 7 bases. With V trimmed by 1 base and J by 0 bases, 3 bases remained unmatched. This CDR3 contains 15 residues. Germline values: CDR1 MGHRA, CDR2 YSYEKL.

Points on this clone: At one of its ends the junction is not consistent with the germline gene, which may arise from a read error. The CDR3 DNA reads TGTGCCAGCAGCTTAGATTCCTCCGAGCAGTACTTC. Translated: CASSLDSSEQYF. The rearrangement uses TRBV11-2 and TRBJ2-7, with D uncertain. The CDR3 has 12 amino acids. Per the germline V gene, CDR1 is SGHAT and CDR2 is FQNNGV. The variable domain in full, completed from reference TRBV11-2 and TRBJ2-7, reads EAGVAQSPRYKIIEKRQSVAFWCNPISGHATLYWYQQILGQGPKLLIQFQNNGVVDDSQLPKDRFSAERLKGVDSTLKIQPAKLEDSAVYLCASSLDSSEQYFGPGTRLTVT.

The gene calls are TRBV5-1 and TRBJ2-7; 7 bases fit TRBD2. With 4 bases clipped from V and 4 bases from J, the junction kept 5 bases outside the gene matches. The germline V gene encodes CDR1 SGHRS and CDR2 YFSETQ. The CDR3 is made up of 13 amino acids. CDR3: CASSVTSVYEQYF. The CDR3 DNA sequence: TGCGCCAGCAGCGTCACTAGCGTTTACGAGCAGTACTTC.

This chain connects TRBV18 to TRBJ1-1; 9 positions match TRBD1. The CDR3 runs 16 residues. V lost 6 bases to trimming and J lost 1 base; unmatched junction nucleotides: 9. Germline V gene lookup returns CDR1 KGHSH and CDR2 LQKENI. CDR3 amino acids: CASSPRQGGENTEAFF. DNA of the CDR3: TGTGCCAGCTCGCCTAGACAGGGGGGGGAGAACACTGAAGCTTTCTTT. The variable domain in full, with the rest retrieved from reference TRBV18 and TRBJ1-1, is NAGVMQNPRHLVRRRGQEARLRCSPMKGHSHVYWYRQLPEEGLKFMVYLQKENIIDESGMPKERFSAEFPKEGPSILRIQQVVRGDSAAYFCASSPRQGGENTEAFFGQGTRLTVV.

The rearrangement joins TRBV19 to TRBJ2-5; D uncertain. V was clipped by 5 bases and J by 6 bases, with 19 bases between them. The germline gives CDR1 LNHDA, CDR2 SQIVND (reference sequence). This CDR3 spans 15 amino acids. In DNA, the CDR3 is TGTGCCAGTAGTTCCCTCGGCGCAGACCGAAAGACCCAGTACTTC. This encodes CASSSLGADRKTQYF.

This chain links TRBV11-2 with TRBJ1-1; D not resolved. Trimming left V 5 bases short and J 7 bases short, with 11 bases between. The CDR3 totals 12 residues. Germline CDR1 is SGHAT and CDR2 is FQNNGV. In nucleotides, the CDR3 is TGTGCCAGCAGCCCAAATGCGGTTGAAGCTTTCTTT. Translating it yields CASSPNAVEAFF.

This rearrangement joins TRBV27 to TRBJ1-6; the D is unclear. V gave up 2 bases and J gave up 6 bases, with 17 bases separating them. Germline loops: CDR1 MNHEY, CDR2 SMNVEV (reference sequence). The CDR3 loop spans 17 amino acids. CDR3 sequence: CASSLEFVRQPNSPLHF. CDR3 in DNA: TGTGCCAGCAGTTTAGAGTTTGTACGGCAGCCTAATTCACCCCTCCACTTT.

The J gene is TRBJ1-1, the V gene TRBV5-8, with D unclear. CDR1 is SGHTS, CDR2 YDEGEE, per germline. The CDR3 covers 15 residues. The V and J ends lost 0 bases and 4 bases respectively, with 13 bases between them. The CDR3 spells CASSLEFLSGTEAFF. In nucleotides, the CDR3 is TGTGCCAGCAGCTTGGAGTTCCTCTCGGGCACTGAAGCTTTCTTT.

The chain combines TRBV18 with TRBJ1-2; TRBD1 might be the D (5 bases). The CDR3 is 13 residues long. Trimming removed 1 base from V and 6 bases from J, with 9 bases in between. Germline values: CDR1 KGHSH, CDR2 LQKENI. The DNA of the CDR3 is TGTGCCAGCTCACCACGGGTCAGGGATGGCTACACCTTC. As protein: CASSPRVRDGYTF.

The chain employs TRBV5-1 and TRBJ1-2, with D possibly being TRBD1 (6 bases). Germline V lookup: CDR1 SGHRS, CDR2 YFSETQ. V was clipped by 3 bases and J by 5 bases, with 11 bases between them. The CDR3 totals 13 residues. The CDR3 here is CASSSTGPYGYTF. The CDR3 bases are TGCGCCAGCAGCTCGACAGGCCCTTATGGCTACACCTTC. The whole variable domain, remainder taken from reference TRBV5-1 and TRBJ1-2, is KAGVTQTPRYLIKTRGQQVTLSCSPISGHRSVSWYQQTPGQGLQFLFEYFSETQRNKGNFPGRFSGRQFSNSRSEMNVSTLELGDSALYLCASSSTGPYGYTFGSGTRLTVV.

In nucleotides, the CDR3 is TGTGCCAGTAGTGGGCCGACTAATGAAAAACTGTTTTTT. Residues: CASSGPTNEKLFF. The gene calls are TRBV19 and TRBJ1-4, with D uncertain. V was pared by 5 bases and J by 2 bases, with 6 bases between. Germline V lookup: CDR1 LNHDA, CDR2 SQIVND (reference sequence). CDR3 length: 13 residues.

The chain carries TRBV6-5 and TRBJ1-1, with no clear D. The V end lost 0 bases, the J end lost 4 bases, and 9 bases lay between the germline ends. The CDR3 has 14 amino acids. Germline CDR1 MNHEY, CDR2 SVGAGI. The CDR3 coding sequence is TGTGCCAGCAGTTACTCCAGAGACACCACTGAAGCTTTCTTT. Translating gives CASSYSRDTTEAFF.

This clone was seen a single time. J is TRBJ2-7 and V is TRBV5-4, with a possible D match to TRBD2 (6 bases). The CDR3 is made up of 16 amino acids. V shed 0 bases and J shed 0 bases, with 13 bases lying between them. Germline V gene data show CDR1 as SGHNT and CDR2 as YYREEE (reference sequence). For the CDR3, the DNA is TGTGCCAGCAGCTTGGGGTGGGGCGGGAACTCCTACGAGCAGTACTTC. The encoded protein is CASSLGWGGNSYEQYF.